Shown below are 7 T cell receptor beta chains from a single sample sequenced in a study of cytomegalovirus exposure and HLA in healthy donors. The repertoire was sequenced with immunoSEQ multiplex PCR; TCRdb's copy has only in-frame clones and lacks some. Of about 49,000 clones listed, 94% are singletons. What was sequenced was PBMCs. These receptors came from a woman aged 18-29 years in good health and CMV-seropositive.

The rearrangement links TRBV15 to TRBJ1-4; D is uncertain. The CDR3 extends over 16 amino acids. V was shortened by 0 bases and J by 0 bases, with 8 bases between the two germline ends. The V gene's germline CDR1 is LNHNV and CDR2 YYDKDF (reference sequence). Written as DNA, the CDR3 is TGTGCCACCAGCAGAGATAGTACGACAACTAATGAAAAACTGTTTTTT. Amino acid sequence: CATSRDSTTTNEKLFF.

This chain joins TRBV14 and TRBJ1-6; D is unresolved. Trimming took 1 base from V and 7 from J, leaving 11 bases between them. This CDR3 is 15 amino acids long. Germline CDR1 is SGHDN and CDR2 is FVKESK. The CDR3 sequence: CASSQVRQANSPLHF. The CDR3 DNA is TGTGCCAGCAGCCAAGTTAGGCAGGCAAATTCACCCCTCCACTTT.

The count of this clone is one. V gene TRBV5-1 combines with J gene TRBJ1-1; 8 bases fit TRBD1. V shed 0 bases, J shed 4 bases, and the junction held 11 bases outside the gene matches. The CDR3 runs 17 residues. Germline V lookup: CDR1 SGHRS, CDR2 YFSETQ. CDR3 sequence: CASSLGLDRVWGTEAFF. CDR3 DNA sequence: TGCGCCAGCAGCTTGGGTTTGGACAGGGTTTGGGGCACTGAAGCTTTCTTT.

The CDR3 spells CASSEKRSGSDTQYF. The CDR3 DNA sequence: TGTGCCAGCAGTGAAAAGCGGAGCGGGTCAGATACGCAGTATTTT. This sequence joins TRBV6-4 and TRBJ2-3; D possibly corresponds to TRBD2 (6 bases). Germline lookup yields CDR1 MRHNA and CDR2 SNTAGT. The V end lost 3 bases, the J end lost 4 bases, and 14 bases lay between the germline ends. CDR3 size: 15 residues.

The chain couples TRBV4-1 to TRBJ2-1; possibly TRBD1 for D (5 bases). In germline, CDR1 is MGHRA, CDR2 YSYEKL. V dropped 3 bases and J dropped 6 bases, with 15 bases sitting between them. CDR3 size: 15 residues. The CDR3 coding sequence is TGCGCCAGCAGCCAGACAGTCCTATCTATCAATGAGCAGTTCTTC. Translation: CASSQTVLSINEQFF.

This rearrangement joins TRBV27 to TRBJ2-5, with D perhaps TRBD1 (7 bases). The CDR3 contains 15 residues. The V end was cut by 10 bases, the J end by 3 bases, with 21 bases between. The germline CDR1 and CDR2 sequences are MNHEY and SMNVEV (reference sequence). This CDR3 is CANTRQGGEKETQYF. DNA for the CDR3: TGTGCCAACACCCGCCAGGGGGGAGAAAAAGAGACCCAGTACTTC.

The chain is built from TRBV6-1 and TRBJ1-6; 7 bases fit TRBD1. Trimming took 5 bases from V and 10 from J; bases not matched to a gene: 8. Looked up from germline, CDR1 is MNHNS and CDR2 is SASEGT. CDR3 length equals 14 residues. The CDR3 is CASSSTTGVSPLHF. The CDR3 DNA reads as TGTGCCAGCAGTTCTACTACAGGGGTATCACCCCTCCACTTT.